What follows are 8 T cell receptor beta chains derived from one specimen sequenced in a study of regulatory T cells in long-lasting Graves disease. Assembly of TCR beta libraries relied on iRepertoire HTBI primers together with Arm-PCR of CDR3 regions. TCRdb ran MiXCR on the multiplex PCR reads and lists one entry per CDR3 protein. The sample has about 470,000 distinct CDR3 sequences; around 14% are singletons. Specified time point: newly diagnosed GD, antithyroid drugs for less than 3 months. Researchers made the TCR library from RNA that was extracted from PBMCs. This same sample was also part of a study on T cells in Graves' hyperthyroidism and ophthalmopathy.

This specimen consisted of peripheral blood mononuclear cells (PBMCs), obtained at new diagnosis, from a patient treated with antithyroid drugs. Every receptor here comes from a woman aged 25-40 years with Graves disease.

Many counts were recorded for this clonotype. The CDR3 here is CASNYGNTGELFF. The CDR3 coding sequence is TGTGCCAGCAATTACGGGAACACCGGGGAGCTGTTTTTT. The chain is built from TRBV2 and TRBJ2-2; D remains unclear. CDR1 and CDR2 from the germline V gene are SNHLY and FYNNEI. The V and J ends lost 7 bases and 1 base respectively, with 7 bases between them. The CDR3 spans 13 residues. Full variable domain (remainder filled in from reference TRBV2 and TRBJ2-2): EPEVTQTPSHQVTQMGQEVILRCVPISNHLYFYWYRQILGQKVEFLVSFYNNEISEKSEIFDDQFSVERPDGSNFTLKIRSTKLEDSAMYFCASNYGNTGELFFGEGSRLTVL.

The J gene is TRBJ1-3, the V gene TRBV19, with D unresolved. There are 14 residues in the CDR3. The germline gives CDR1 LNHDA, CDR2 SQIVND (reference sequence). Trimming took off 1 base at V and 0 bases at J, with 4 bases between the two ends. CDR3 protein: CASSIALSGNTIYF. Written as DNA, the CDR3 is TGTGCCAGTAGTATAGCCCTCTCTGGAAACACCATATATTTT.

The chain employs TRBV5-1 and TRBJ2-1, with TRBD2 matching over 8 bases. The CDR3 totals 13 residues. V was pared by 4 bases and J by 14 bases, with 11 bases of the junction left unmatched. Germline loops: CDR1 SGHRS, CDR2 YFSETQ. Written as DNA, the CDR3 is TGCGCCAGCAGCCCGGGGGGGAGGGGGGTGAAGTTCTTC. This translates into CASSPGGRGVKFF.

V usage is TRBV10-3 and J usage is TRBJ2-7; 12 bases map to TRBD1. Germline assignment: CDR1 ENHRY and CDR2 SYGVKD. The CDR3 spans 15 residues. Trimming removed 4 bases from V and 1 base from J; junction bases left unmatched: 2. DNA for the CDR3: TGTGCCATCAGTGGGGACAGGGGGCTTTCCTACGAGCAGTACTTC. Protein product: CAISGDRGLSYEQYF.

This clonotype was observed at least ten times. The chain links TRBV6-5 to TRBJ1-5; 8 bases align to TRBD1. V dropped 2 bases and J dropped 4; count of bases not matched to a gene: 1. The CDR3 sequence is 14 residues long. The V gene's germline CDR1 is MNHEY and CDR2 SVGAGI. CDR3 bases: TGTGCCAGCAGTTACGGACAGGGAAATCAGCCCCAGCATTTT. Protein: CASSYGQGNQPQHF.

The chain carries TRBV9 and TRBJ1-2; D uncertain. The CDR3 is 15 residues long. V was shortened by 0 bases and J by 5 bases, with 14 bases between the two germline ends. The germline gives CDR1 SGDLS, CDR2 YYNGEE. The CDR3 DNA sequence: TGTGCCAGCAGCGTAGAGGGTACCACCTCATATGGCTACACCTTC. It is translated as CASSVEGTTSYGYTF.

This clonotype has at least ten counts. J is TRBJ2-1 and V is TRBV11-2; 7 bases agree with TRBD1. The CDR3 length is 13 residues. V dropped 2 bases and J dropped 8; count of bases not matched to a gene: 3. Per germline, CDR1 SGHAT and CDR2 FQNNGV. The CDR3 DNA follows: TGTGCCAGCAGCTTACCCGACAGGGATGAGCAGTTCTTC. Translation: CASSLPDRDEQFF.

V is TRBV5-1 and J is TRBJ1-4; D may be TRBD1 (5 bases). In germline, CDR1 is SGHRS, CDR2 YFSETQ. V was trimmed by 4 bases and J by 6 bases, leaving 16 bases between them. CDR3 size: 15 residues. CDR3 protein: CASSLGGQGYEKLFF. The CDR3 coding sequence is TGCGCCAGCAGCCTGGGAGGGCAGGGTTATGAAAAACTGTTTTTT.